This T cell receptor (beta chain) was recovered during a study of blood T cell repertoires in COVID-19. Whole-study context: Acute and convalescent COVID-19 samples came from the United States, Italy and Spain.

How the authors handled the data: Researchers report that nucleated cell counts were estimated from reference gene primer amplification. Clones were sequenced by immunoSEQ multiplex PCR, and TCRdb holds only the in-frame ones, with some missing. The DNA gave D and trimming, while V, J and clone size come from that table. Seen here are 70,000 or so clones, around 87% observed once, and the top ten hold over 25%. CDR1 and CDR2 (germline): SGHTA, FQGNSA. The J segment lost 8 bases and the V segment lost 5 bases, leaving 11 bases of the junction unmatched. There are 14 residues in the CDR3. The genes are TRBV7-2 and TRBJ1-2; 7 bases line up with TRBD1. The clonotype was recovered from a woman of 80 years or more with active or convalescent COVID-19. The specimen was peripheral blood. The chain's CDR3 is CASSQLQGRGGYTF. CDR3 bases: TGTGCCAGCAGCCAATTACAGGGGCGCGGCGGCTACACCTTC.